These 21 T cell receptor beta chains originate from one sample sequenced in a study of cytomegalovirus exposure and HLA in healthy donors (dated by TCRdb to between 2016 and 2019). Libraries were made using the immunoSEQ multiplex PCR assay. The multiplex PCR relied on a mix of 60 forward primers for TCR Vbeta segments and 13 reverse primers for TCR Jbeta segments. In TCRdb, the immuneACCESS table is reduced to in-frame sequences with V and J assigned. These tables do not hold every clone; where another copy was compared, an unresolved V gene accounts for under half, and the others remain unexplained. In this sample the table shows more than 110,000 clones, around 76% of which occur a single time. The ten largest clones take up roughly 2.8% of the sample. Material for sequencing was PBMCs. The receptors originated from a male donor in good health and CMV-seronegative.

The rearrangement uses TRBV5-6 and TRBJ1-2; tentative D call: TRBD1 (5 bases). The CDR3 consists of 13 residues. Per the germline V gene, CDR1 is SGHDT and CDR2 is YYEEEE. V was clipped by 1 base and J by 10 bases, with 14 bases between them. CDR3 nucleotide sequence: TGTGCCAGCAGCTTGATGGCAGGGCCCAACTACACCTTC. Amino acids: CASSLMAGPNYTF.

The chain recombines TRBV5-1 with TRBJ1-2, with TRBD1 identical over 8 bases. Germline V CDR1 and CDR2: SGHRS, YFSETQ. V gave up 2 bases and J gave up 5 bases; unmatched junction bases: 11. This CDR3 region has 16 residues. Written as DNA, the CDR3 is TGCGCCAGCAGCTTAGGACAGGGAGGATTGGAGTATGGCTACACCTTC. It specifies CASSLGQGGLEYGYTF.

The rearrangement links TRBV7-2 to TRBJ2-1; TRBD2 is a possible D gene (6 bases). The CDR3 is made up of 15 amino acids. Trimming left V 1 base short and J 1 base short, with 8 bases between. CDR1 and CDR2 from the germline V gene are SGHTA and FQGNSA. CDR3 protein: CASSLDRGSYNEQFF. The DNA for the CDR3 is TGTGCCAGCAGCTTAGACCGGGGGTCCTACAATGAGCAGTTCTTC.

This clone was recorded a few times. The V gene is TRBV5-8, the J gene TRBJ1-2, with D maybe TRBD1 (5 bases). The CDR3 has 17 residues. Germline V gene data show CDR1 as SGHTS and CDR2 as YDEGEE. V lost 0 bases to trimming and J lost 6 bases, with 21 bases between them. The CDR3 loop is CASSLGLMVQGQDGYTF. The CDR3 DNA follows: TGTGCCAGCAGCTTGGGTCTAATGGTGCAGGGTCAAGATGGCTACACCTTC.

V is TRBV19 and J is TRBJ1-1, with D possibly being TRBD1 (5 bases). V shed 0 bases and J shed 0 bases, with 5 bases lying between them. Germline V gene sequence: CDR1 LNHDA, CDR2 SQIVND (reference sequence). The CDR3 has 14 residues. CDR3 coding DNA: TGTGCCAGTAGTATAGACAGGGTGAACACTGAAGCTTTCTTT. As protein: CASSIDRVNTEAFF.

V is TRBV18 and J is TRBJ1-1; the match to TRBD1 covers 10 bases. This CDR3 has 16 amino acids. Trimming took 5 bases from V and 5 from J; bases not matched to a gene: 11. Germline values: CDR1 KGHSH, CDR2 LQKENI. CDR3 sequence reads: CASSADPGQGLTEAFF. The CDR3 DNA follows: TGTGCCAGCTCAGCAGACCCGGGACAGGGGTTAACTGAAGCTTTCTTT.

The gene calls are TRBV7-8 and TRBJ1-2; no clear D gene. Germline CDR1 and CDR2: SGHVS and FQNEAQ. The CDR3 is made up of 13 amino acids. Trimming removed 2 bases at V and 3 bases at J, with 7 bases between. The CDR3 nucleotides read TGTGCCAGCAGCTTATGGGCAGACTATGGCTACACCTTC. Amino acids: CASSLWADYGYTF.

The chain combines TRBV11-1 with TRBJ2-7, with 8 bases that match TRBD2. V dropped 5 bases and J dropped 0; count of bases not matched to a gene: 6. Germline V CDR1 and CDR2: SGHAT, FQDESV (reference sequence). This CDR3 contains 15 residues. CDR3 loop: CASSPQSGGSYEQYF. The CDR3 bases are TGTGCCAGCAGCCCACAGAGCGGGGGCTCCTACGAGCAGTACTTC.

In the case of this clone: A junction boundary mismatches the germline segment, possibly from a read error. This chain joins TRBV30 and TRBJ2-2, with D perhaps TRBD2 (5 bases). Germline assignment: CDR1 GTSNPN and CDR2 SVGIG (reference sequence). The CDR3 has 14 residues. The chain's CDR3 is CAWSVGLVTGELSF. CDR3 nucleotides: TGTGCCTGGAGTGTCGGGTTAGTCACCGGGGAGCTGTCTTTT. Full variable domain (missing parts from reference TRBV30 and TRBJ2-2): SQTIHQWPATLVQPVGSPLSLECTVEGTSNPNLYWYRQAAGRGLQLLFYSVGIGQISSEVPQNLSASRPQDRQFILSSKKLLLSDSGFYLCAWSVGLVTGELSFGEGSRLTVL.

J is TRBJ1-1 and V is TRBV7-9, with D possibly matching TRBD1 (6 bases). This CDR3 contains 13 residues. From germline, CDR1 is SEHNR and CDR2 FQNEAQ (reference sequence). V was cut by 5 bases and J by 7 bases, with 14 bases left in between. The CDR3 is CASSALSRGEAFF. CDR3 coding DNA: TGTGCCAGCAGCGCCCTCAGCAGGGGTGAAGCTTTCTTT.

The chain carries TRBV30 and TRBJ1-3; D is unclear. This CDR3 comprises 12 residues. Germline CDR1 GTSNPN, CDR2 SVGIG (reference sequence). Trimming left V 3 bases short and J 8 bases short, with 11 bases between. CDR3 nucleotides: TGTGCCTGGAGCGGCGGTGTGGACACCATATATTTT. It encodes CAWSGGVDTIYF.

The rearrangement joins TRBV29-1 to TRBJ2-2; TRBD1 is a possible D gene (5 bases). The V end was cut by 7 bases, the J end by 7 bases, with 7 bases between. Germline CDR1 is SQVTM and CDR2 is ANQGSEA. This CDR3 has 10 residues. The CDR3 loop reads CSAGHGELFF. In DNA form, the CDR3 reads TGCAGCGCAGGGCACGGGGAGCTGTTTTTT.

V and J are TRBV2 and TRBJ1-6; D perhaps matches TRBD1 (6 bases). Trimming stripped 4 bases from V and 7 bases from J, with 14 bases between. CDR3 length equals 15 residues. In germline, CDR1 is SNHLY, CDR2 FYNNEI. The CDR3: CASSVTGQKNSPLHF. In DNA form, the CDR3 reads TGTGCCAGCAGTGTCACAGGACAGAAAAATTCACCCCTCCACTTT.

This chain connects TRBV9 to TRBJ1-2; D uncertain. The V gene's germline CDR1 is SGDLS and CDR2 YYNGEE. V gave up 1 base and J gave up 0 bases, with 16 bases separating them. The CDR3 sequence is 17 residues long. The CDR3, as DNA: TGTGCCAGCAGCGTACTGTCCCTTGACTCCCCTAACTATGGCTACACCTTC. It encodes CASSVLSLDSPNYGYTF. Based on the CDR3 plus reference TRBV9 and TRBJ1-2, the full variable domain is DSGVTQTPKHLITATGQRVTLRCSPRSGDLSVYWYQQSLDQGLQFLIQYYNGEERAKGNILERFSAQQFPDLHSELNLSSLELGDSALYFCASSVLSLDSPNYGYTFGSGTRLTVV.

The V call is TRBV5-4, the J call TRBJ1-3, with 9 bases fitting TRBD1. Germline trimming cut 9 bases from V and 8 bases from J; bases unmatched to any gene: 15. Germline V gene data show CDR1 as SGHNT and CDR2 as YYREEE (reference sequence). The CDR3 has 15 residues. DNA of the CDR3: TGTGCCACCTCGAGTCCGGGACAGGGAGTTTACACCATATATTTT. Translation: CATSSPGQGVYTIYF.

The chain has TRBV7-8 and TRBJ1-2; TRBD1 matches 7 bases. J gave up 9 bases and V 5 bases, and 12 bases lay outside the gene matches. This CDR3 spans 14 amino acids. Germline CDR1 and CDR2: SGHVS and FQNEAQ. The CDR3 nucleotides read TGTGCCAGCAGCCCGGGGGAAAAGACAGGGCGCTACACCTTC. This sequence encodes CASSPGEKTGRYTF.

This chain's CDR3 is CASSVDEGGPSGEQFF. CDR3 DNA: TGTGCCAGCAGCGTAGACGAGGGAGGGCCCTCGGGTGAGCAGTTCTTC. The chain uses TRBV9 and TRBJ2-1; 7 bases agree with TRBD2. The CDR3 loop spans 16 amino acids. Unmatched junction bases numbered 12, after V lost 0 bases and J lost 9 bases. CDR1 is SGDLS, CDR2 YYNGEE, per germline.

The chain couples TRBV27 to TRBJ2-1; 9 positions agree with TRBD1. Germline V CDR1 and CDR2: MNHEY, SMNVEV (reference sequence). V gave up 3 bases and J gave up 4 bases; unmatched junction bases: 10. The CDR3 runs to 17 residues. CDR3 in DNA: TGTGCCAGCAGTTTGGGACAGGGTTTACTTGGTTACAATGAGCAGTTCTTC. Residues: CASSLGQGLLGYNEQFF.

The rearrangement uses TRBV19 and TRBJ1-2; 10 bases align to TRBD1. The length of the CDR3 is 15 residues. Trimming took 10 bases from V and 5 from J; bases not matched to a gene: 13. CDR1 and CDR2 (germline): LNHDA, SQIVND (reference sequence). The CDR3 here is CATNERQGAWYGYTF. CDR3 sequence (DNA): TGTGCCACCAACGAGAGACAGGGGGCATGGTATGGCTACACCTTC.

The chain recombines TRBV4-1 with TRBJ2-1; possibly TRBD2 for D (6 bases). The length of the CDR3 is 18 residues. CDR1 is MGHRA, CDR2 YSYEKL, per germline. Trimming stripped 4 bases from V and 3 bases from J, with 22 bases between. CDR3 sequence reads: CASSPIPPREAIYNEQFF. The CDR3 DNA sequence: TGCGCCAGCAGCCCCATCCCCCCGAGGGAGGCAATCTACAATGAGCAGTTCTTC.

This clone was observed once. The chain uses TRBV2 and TRBJ2-5; no reliable D call. The CDR3 runs 12 residues. Germline V lookup: CDR1 SNHLY, CDR2 FYNNEI. V lost 2 bases and J lost 13, with 14 bases in between. CDR3: CASSETVESPYF. For the CDR3, the DNA is TGTGCCAGCAGTGAAACCGTGGAGAGTCCGTACTTC.